These 30 T cell receptor beta chains originate from one sample sequenced in a study of control samples from healthy donors and cancer patients. Clones were read by immunoSEQ multiplex PCR, and TCRdb kept only the in-frame ones, dropping some. The table has just over 150,000 clones, about 94% seen once. The sequencing sample was made of blood. Every receptor here comes from a man aged 45-65 years in good health.

The rearrangement links TRBV2 to TRBJ1-1; no reliable D call. This CDR3 contains 14 residues. The germline CDR1 and CDR2 sequences are SNHLY and FYNNEI. V was cut by 6 bases and J by 0 bases, with 11 bases left in between. The CDR3 DNA follows: TGTGCCAGCAGCCTCCCCGTTATGAACACTGAAGCTTTCTTT. Translation: CASSLPVMNTEAFF.

The chain has TRBV6-5 and TRBJ2-7; TRBD1 aligns across 7 bases. Per germline, CDR1 MNHEY and CDR2 SVGAGI. Trimming cost V 6 bases and J 4 bases; bases outside gene matches: 6. This CDR3 is 13 amino acids long. The DNA of the CDR3 is TGTGCCAGCAGCCGGACAGGAACATACGAGCAGTACTTC. Residues: CASSRTGTYEQYF.

The chain joins TRBV18 to TRBJ2-7; no definite D call. This CDR3 region has 13 residues. Germline CDR1 reads KGHSH; CDR2 reads LQKENI. V was shortened by 2 bases and J by 2 bases, with 7 bases between the two germline ends. This CDR3 is CASSPSYTYEQYF. CDR3 bases: TGTGCCAGCTCACCATCTTACACCTACGAGCAGTACTTC.

CDR3 amino acids: CASSPPGQGRNQPQHF. Written as DNA, the CDR3 is TGTGCCAGTAGCCCTCCGGGACAGGGACGCAATCAGCCCCAGCATTTT. V usage is TRBV19 and J usage is TRBJ1-5; 9 bases map to TRBD1. Unmatched junction bases numbered 8, after V lost 6 bases and J lost 2 bases. CDR1 and CDR2 (germline): LNHDA, SQIVND (reference sequence). The CDR3 contains 16 residues.

The rearrangement uses TRBV4-2 and TRBJ2-1; TRBD2 agrees at 7 bases. The germline gives CDR1 LGHNA, CDR2 YNFKEQ. The CDR3 has 15 residues. V lost 5 bases and J lost 0; bases outside the gene matches: 4. CDR3 coding DNA: TGTGCCAGCAGCACCCGGGAGGCCTCCTACAATGAGCAGTTCTTC. Translation: CASSTREASYNEQFF.

The V call is TRBV7-6, the J call TRBJ1-3; D not resolved. The CDR3 extends over 15 amino acids. Trimming shortened V by 5 bases and J by 4 bases, and 15 bases separated the two germline ends. The germline V gene encodes CDR1 SGHVS and CDR2 FNYEAQ. The CDR3 coding sequence is TGTGCCAGCAGCCCCGGATATACCTCGGGAAACACCATATATTTT. Translation gives CASSPGYTSGNTIYF.

The chain joins TRBV19 to TRBJ1-3; D uncertain. CDR3 length equals 16 residues. V lost 3 bases to trimming and J lost 0 bases, with 12 bases between them. The germline CDR1 and CDR2 sequences are LNHDA and SQIVND (reference sequence). The CDR3 coding sequence is TGTGCCAGTAGTATGGGCAGTTTTGGCTCTGGAAACACCATATATTTT. Translating it yields CASSMGSFGSGNTIYF.

In this sample, this clone turned up once. The chain joins TRBV6-5 to TRBJ1-1, with D perhaps matching TRBD1 (5 bases). CDR3 length: 14 residues. V was clipped by 8 bases and J by 4 bases, with 17 bases between them. From germline, CDR1 is MNHEY and CDR2 SVGAGI. DNA of the CDR3: TGTGCCAGCTCATTTGGGGGGTATGGCACTGAAGCTTTCTTT. The encoded protein is CASSFGGYGTEAFF.

The chain combines TRBV6-5 with TRBJ2-7, with D perhaps matching TRBD2 (6 bases). In germline, CDR1 is MNHEY, CDR2 SVGAGI. This CDR3 has 15 residues. Trimming removed 5 bases at V and 1 base at J, with 15 bases between. The CDR3 here is CASSKIGTFSYEQYF. In DNA, the CDR3 is TGTGCCAGCAGTAAAATCGGGACTTTTTCCTACGAGCAGTACTTC.

The CDR3 reads CASRPSGSDEQFF. CDR3 in DNA: TGTGCCAGCAGACCCAGCGGGAGCGACGAGCAGTTCTTC. The chain couples TRBV7-9 to TRBJ2-1; 8 nucleotides line up with TRBD2. V shed 6 bases and J 10 bases; nucleotides not matched to a gene: 8. This CDR3 comprises 13 residues. Looked up from germline, CDR1 is SEHNR and CDR2 is FQNEAQ (reference sequence).

This sequence joins TRBV9 and TRBJ2-6; TRBD1 might be the D (5 bases). This CDR3 has 20 amino acids. Trimming shortened V by 0 bases and J by 0 bases, and 19 bases separated the two germline ends. Germline assignment: CDR1 SGDLS and CDR2 YYNGEE. This chain's CDR3 is CASSVATVDRRGSGANVLTF. The CDR3, as DNA: TGTGCCAGCAGCGTAGCTACAGTGGACCGAAGGGGCTCTGGGGCCAACGTCCTGACTTTC.

The chain is built from TRBV5-1 and TRBJ2-1, with 13 bases that match TRBD2. CDR1 and CDR2 from the germline V gene are SGHRS and YFSETQ. The CDR3 has 17 residues. The ends lost 4 bases at V and 3 bases at J; junction bases unmatched: 7. As DNA, the CDR3 is TGCGCCAGCAGCGGGGGACTAGCGGGATTTATCTACAATGAGCAGTTCTTC. Protein sequence: CASSGGLAGFIYNEQFF.

The chain couples TRBV19 to TRBJ1-1; D is perhaps TRBD1 (6 bases). Trimming took 6 bases from V and 3 from J, leaving 17 bases between them. The CDR3 consists of 15 residues. Germline assignment: CDR1 LNHDA and CDR2 SQIVND (reference sequence). The CDR3 coding sequence is TGTGCCAGTAGCAGGGGCGATTGGTCTGACACTGAAGCTTTCTTT. It specifies CASSRGDWSDTEAFF.

The V call is TRBV3-1 (or the pseudogene TRBV3-2), the J call TRBJ2-4, with 7 bases aligning to TRBD1. J lost 5 bases, V lost 4 bases, and 5 bases had no gene match. Germline CDR1 reads LGHDT; CDR2 reads YNNKEL (reference sequence). The CDR3 totals 14 residues. CDR3 DNA: TGTGCCAGCAGCCGCGACAGGGTCCAAAACATTCAGTACTTC. This encodes CASSRDRVQNIQYF.

This rearrangement joins TRBV10-2 to TRBJ2-1, with D possibly matching TRBD2 (6 bases). The CDR3 is 12 amino acids. V was shortened by 6 bases and J by 8 bases, with 11 bases between the two germline ends. Per germline, CDR1 WSHSY and CDR2 SAAADI. CDR3 protein: CASRRGIDEQFF. As DNA, the CDR3 is TGCGCCAGCAGACGGGGGATCGATGAGCAGTTCTTC.

The CDR3 here is CASSFELASPLHF. CDR3 bases: TGTGCCAGCAGCTTTGAACTAGCCTCACCCCTCCACTTT. This chain uses TRBV7-3 with TRBJ1-6; the D is unclear. Germline CDR1 SGHTA, CDR2 FQGTGA. Trimming removed 3 bases from V and 10 bases from J, with 10 bases in between. The CDR3 totals 13 residues. Using reference TRBV7-3 and TRBJ1-6 for the parts outside the CDR3, the full variable domain is GAGVSQTPSNKVTEKGKYVELRCDPISGHTALYWYRQSLGQGPEFLIYFQGTGAADDSGLPNDRFFAVRPEGSVSTLKIQRTERGDSAVYLCASSFELASPLHFGNGTRLTVT.

The genes are TRBV4-2 and TRBJ1-6, with D possibly matching TRBD1 (5 bases). Germline CDR1 is LGHNA and CDR2 is YNFKEQ. The germline V and J ends were trimmed by 0 bases and 0 bases, with 15 bases remaining between them. The CDR3 is 19 amino acids. CDR3 nucleotides: TGTGCCAGCAGCCAAGAGGGGCAGACAACTAGCTCCTATAATTCACCCCTCCACTTT. Its protein product is CASSQEGQTTSSYNSPLHF.

V gene TRBV10-2 combines with J gene TRBJ2-7; D is possibly TRBD2 (6 bases). The CDR3 totals 16 residues. Trimming took off 3 bases at V and 0 bases at J, with 15 bases between the two ends. Germline CDR1 is WSHSY and CDR2 is SAAADI. The CDR3 spells CASSENIGSLSYEQYF. The CDR3, as DNA: TGCGCCAGCAGTGAAAACATCGGGAGTCTCTCCTACGAGCAGTACTTC.

The rearrangement joins TRBV5-4 to TRBJ2-2; D may be TRBD1 (5 bases). Trimming removed 0 bases at V and 4 bases at J, with 7 bases between. The CDR3 covers 14 residues. The germline V gene has CDR1 SGHNT and CDR2 YYREEE (reference sequence). The CDR3 region has the DNA TGTGCCAGCAGCTTGGACAGGCCCACCGGGGAGCTGTTTTTT. Its protein is CASSLDRPTGELFF.

The V and J genes are TRBV5-1 and TRBJ1-1, with D perhaps matching TRBD1 (5 bases). Germline CDR1 and CDR2: SGHRS and YFSETQ. The CDR3 is made up of 14 amino acids. V lost 7 bases, J lost 6 bases, and 19 bases lay in between. The DNA of the CDR3 is TGCGCCAGCTGCCGGGACCACGAGTCGGCTGAAGCTTTCTTT. Translation: CASCRDHESAEAFF.

The chain is built from TRBV7-6 and TRBJ2-3; 11 bases are shared with TRBD2. CDR1 and CDR2 from the germline V gene are SGHVS and FNYEAQ. This CDR3 contains 15 residues. The ends lost 5 bases at V and 2 bases at J; junction bases unmatched: 3. The CDR3 DNA sequence: TGTGCCAGCAGCCCGGGACTAGCGGACACAGATACGCAGTATTTT. Encoded protein: CASSPGLADTDTQYF. The full variable domain, rest sourced from reference TRBV7-6 and TRBJ2-3, is GAGVSQSPRYKVTKRGQDVALRCDPISGHVSLYWYRQALGQGPEFLTYFNYEAQQDKSGLPNDRFSAERPEGSISTLTIQRTEQRDSAMYRCASSPGLADTDTQYFGPGTRLTVL.

The V call is TRBV6-6, the J call TRBJ2-5, with 7 bases lining up with TRBD2. Germline CDR1 MNHNY, CDR2 SVGAGI (reference sequence). The length of the CDR3 is 15 residues. V dropped 5 bases and J dropped 4; count of bases not matched to a gene: 10. The CDR3 DNA reads as TGTGCCAGCAGTGACCAACCAATAGCGGGAGAGACCCAGTACTTC. This sequence encodes CASSDQPIAGETQYF.

This chain's CDR3 is CASSLPTGGPGNQPQHF. The CDR3 DNA is TGTGCCAGCAGTTTACCGACAGGGGGCCCGGGCAATCAGCCCCAGCATTTT. J is TRBJ1-5 and V is TRBV28, with 10 bases matching TRBD1. The CDR3 is made up of 17 amino acids. The V gene end was trimmed by 2 bases and the J gene end by 2 bases; junction bases not matched to a gene: 6. CDR1 and CDR2 (germline): MDHEN, SYDVKM.

The rearrangement links TRBV19 to TRBJ1-6, with a possible D match to TRBD1 (5 bases). The germline gives CDR1 LNHDA, CDR2 SQIVND (reference sequence). Trimming left V 10 bases short and J 4 bases short, with 11 bases between. This CDR3 contains 13 residues. The CDR3: CATTQGYNSPLHF. The CDR3 coding sequence is TGTGCCACTACCCAGGGTTATAATTCACCCCTCCACTTT.

This clone has more than one count but fewer than ten. The gene calls are TRBV4-2 and TRBJ2-7; D could derive from TRBD1 or TRBD2 (5 bases each). V was pared by 1 base and J by 3 bases, with 13 bases between. The CDR3 covers 15 residues. Germline V CDR1 and CDR2: LGHNA, YNFKEQ. CDR3 in DNA: TGTGCCAGCAGCCAAGGAGGGGCGAACGGCTACGAGCAGTACTTC. Protein product: CASSQGGANGYEQYF.

The gene calls are TRBV7-6 and TRBJ2-1; the D is unclear. Germline values: CDR1 SGHVS, CDR2 FNYEAQ. The length of the CDR3 is 14 residues. Trimming shortened V by 5 bases and J by 9 bases, and 17 bases separated the two germline ends. DNA for the CDR3: TGTGCCAGCAGCGGAGACCCCTCCGGGCCTGAGCAGTTCTTC. Encoded protein: CASSGDPSGPEQFF. The whole variable domain, remainder taken from reference TRBV7-6 and TRBJ2-1, is GAGVSQSPRYKVTKRGQDVALRCDPISGHVSLYWYRQALGQGPEFLTYFNYEAQQDKSGLPNDRFSAERPEGSISTLTIQRTEQRDSAMYRCASSGDPSGPEQFFGPGTRLTVL.

The rearrangement links TRBV10-3 to TRBJ2-5, with D perhaps being TRBD1 or TRBD2 (5 bases each). Trimming cost V 3 bases and J 6 bases, with 11 bases left between them. This CDR3 spans 13 amino acids. Germline V CDR1 and CDR2: ENHRY, SYGVKD. CDR3 amino acids: CAISDNGAKTQYF. As DNA, the CDR3 is TGTGCCATCAGTGACAACGGGGCAAAGACCCAGTACTTC.

The chain is built from TRBV19 and TRBJ2-6; no firm D call. The germline V gene has CDR1 LNHDA and CDR2 SQIVND (reference sequence). Trimming cost V 4 bases and J 2 bases, with 6 bases left between them. The CDR3 loop spans 14 amino acids. CDR3: CASSKQAGANVLTF. The CDR3 nucleotides are TGTGCCAGTAGTAAGCAGGCTGGGGCCAACGTCCTGACTTTC.

The sample holds one count of this clone. The chain combines TRBV12-3 or TRBV12-4 with TRBJ1-1; possible D gene TRBD1, 6 bases. The CDR3 has 13 amino acids. V lost 6 bases to trimming and J lost 7 bases, with 15 bases between them. The CDR3 reads CASSLDRSVEAFF. Written as DNA, the CDR3 is TGTGCCAGCAGCCTAGACAGGTCGGTTGAAGCTTTCTTT.

In its sample, this clone was seen once. This chain uses TRBV28 with TRBJ2-5; TRBD2 is a possible D gene (6 bases). CDR1 and CDR2 from the germline V gene are MDHEN and SYDVKM. V lost 4 bases and J lost 3, with 24 bases in between. The CDR3 has 18 residues. The CDR3 region is CASSSLRERKEGKETQYF. The CDR3 coding sequence is TGTGCCAGCAGTTCCCTGAGGGAGCGGAAGGAGGGTAAAGAGACCCAGTACTTC.